The rows below give T cell receptor beta chains drawn from one sample of a study of blood T cell repertoires in COVID-19. The data were produced by immunoSEQ multiplex PCR, yet TCRdb's version contains in-frame clones alone and is incomplete. Of some 180,000 clones in the sample, roughly 76% were seen once. The specimen was peripheral blood. These receptors were taken from a woman of 80 years or more with COVID-19, enrolled during active disease. Both conserved end residues are part of each CDR3. The D gene is left open where the match is weak. Where a row states a size, it is once, few, many or the class of an expanded clone; other rows omit it.

V	D	size	J	CDR3	DNA
TRBV7-9	-	-	TRBJ1-6	CASTRGDPNSPLHF	TGTGCCAGCACGCGGGGTGATCCTAATTCACCCCTCCACTTT
TRBV12-3/TRBV12-4	TRBD1	-	TRBJ2-5	CASSFNRGETQYF	TGTGCCAGCAGTTTTAACAGGGGAGAGACCCAGTACTTC
TRBV19	-	-	TRBJ2-7	CASSIPGQTSSYEQYF	TGTGCCAGTAGTATCCCGGGACAAACTAGCTCCTACGAGCAGTACTTC
TRBV29-1	-	many	TRBJ2-7	CSVEKGRGRRGEQYF	TGCAGCGTTGAAAAAGGCAGGGGACGTAGGGGAGAGCAGTACTTC
TRBV5-1	TRBD2	-	TRBJ2-7	CASSIGGTRAYEQYF	TGCGCCAGCAGCATTGGTGGGACTAGGGCCTACGAGCAGTACTTC
TRBV3-1/TRBV3-2	TRBD2	once	TRBJ2-7	CASSRTSGLYEQYF	TGTGCCAGCAGCCGGACTAGCGGCCTCTACGAGCAGTACTTC
TRBV7-8	TRBD2	-	TRBJ2-2	CASSFTPSGIPYANTGELFF	TGTGCCAGCAGCTTTACGCCTAGCGGGATCCCATACGCGAACACCGGGGAGCTGTTTTTT
TRBV6-2/TRBV6-3	TRBD1	-	TRBJ2-7	CASSDQGDEQYF	TGTGCCAGCAGTGACCAGGGGGACGAGCAGTACTTC
TRBV28	-	-	TRBJ1-1	CASSSPGNTEAFF	TGTGCCAGCAGTTCACCGGGAAACACTGAAGCTTTCTTT
TRBV27	TRBD2	-	TRBJ2-1	CASRRRTSGGYNEQFF	TGTGCCAGCCGCCGCAGGACTAGCGGGGGTTACAATGAGCAGTTCTTC
TRBV7-8	-	-	TRBJ1-1	CASSRGRRDTEAFF	TGTGCCAGCAGCCGAGGGAGGCGTGACACTGAAGCTTTCTTT
TRBV6-5	TRBD2	-	TRBJ2-3	CASRREGLYDTQYF	TGTGCCAGCAGGCGGGAGGGCCTTTATGATACGCAGTATTTT
TRBV5-1	-	-	TRBJ1-3	CASSFGVAGNTIYF	TGCGCCAGCAGCTTTGGAGTAGCTGGAAACACCATATATTTT
TRBV19	-	-	TRBJ1-2	CASSPTYEGRGGYTF	TGTGCCAGTAGTCCCACCTATGAGGGCCGAGGAGGCTACACCTTC
TRBV28	TRBD2	-	TRBJ2-7	CASSFPTSGRALYEQYF	TGTGCCAGCAGTTTTCCTACTAGCGGGAGGGCCCTCTACGAGCAGTACTTC
TRBV5-6	TRBD1	-	TRBJ1-2	CASSSWGGQASLGYTF	TGTGCCAGCAGCTCCTGGGGTGGACAGGCTTCGCTTGGCTACACCTTC
TRBV6-5	-	few	TRBJ2-1	CASGKGYNEQFF	TGTGCCAGCGGGAAGGGGTACAATGAGCAGTTCTTC
TRBV7-8	TRBD2	few	TRBJ2-1	CASSPHLWREASSYNEQFF	TGTGCCAGCAGCCCCCACCTCTGGCGGGAGGCAAGCTCCTACAATGAGCAGTTCTTC
TRBV12-5	TRBD1	few	TRBJ1-1	CASGLRGQGEMNTEAFF	TGTGCTAGTGGTTTGAGAGGACAGGGGGAGATGAACACTGAAGCTTTCTTT
TRBV7-9	TRBD1	-	TRBJ2-1	CASSSTGIYEQFF	TGTGCCAGCAGCTCGACAGGGATCTATGAGCAGTTCTTC
TRBV7-9	TRBD1	-	TRBJ1-2	CASSFRDRGFYTF	TGTGCCAGCAGCTTCCGGGACAGGGGTTTCTACACCTTC
TRBV6-2/TRBV6-3	TRBD1	-	TRBJ1-5	CASSPRGQGVGQPQHF	TGTGCCAGCAGTCCCAGGGGACAGGGAGTGGGTCAGCCCCAGCATTTT
TRBV7-2	TRBD2	-	TRBJ2-1	CASSLGSGGSYNEQFF	TGTGCCAGCAGCTTGGGTAGCGGGGGATCCTACAATGAGCAGTTCTTC
TRBV7-8	TRBD2	-	TRBJ2-3	CASNHANWREVSDTQYF	TGTGCCAGCAACCACGCGAACTGGCGGGAGGTGTCAGATACGCAGTATTTT
TRBV5-1	TRBD2	once	TRBJ2-1	CASSLANVTSDSSYNEQFF	TGCGCCAGCAGCTTGGCCAATGTGACTAGCGATAGCTCCTACAATGAGCAGTTCTTC
TRBV6-6	TRBD2	-	TRBJ2-2	CASSYSTGAGTGELFF	TGTGCCAGCAGTTACTCGACGGGAGCGGGGACCGGGGAGCTGTTTTTT
TRBV7-9	TRBD1	many	TRBJ1-5	CASSSDRGDQPQHF	TGTGCCAGCAGCTCGGACAGGGGCGATCAGCCCCAGCATTTT
TRBV29-1	-	many	TRBJ1-2	CSVVANYGYTF	TGCAGCGTTGTAGCTAACTATGGCTACACCTTC
TRBV11-3	TRBD2	-	TRBJ2-3	CASSFSSGIRTDTQYF	TGTGCCAGCAGCTTTTCTAGCGGGATCCGCACAGATACGCAGTATTTT
TRBV19	-	-	TRBJ2-3	CASSTPHGSEEDTQYF	TGTGCCAGTAGTACCCCCCACGGGAGTGAAGAAGATACGCAGTATTTT
TRBV27	TRBD1	-	TRBJ1-2	CASSSVPGQGPAYGYTF	TGTGCCAGCAGTTCCGTCCCGGGACAGGGGCCTGCCTATGGCTACACCTTC
TRBV2	TRBD1	once	TRBJ2-7	CAGRGQGNYEQYF	TGTGCCGGCCGAGGACAGGGGAACTACGAGCAGTACTTC
TRBV2	-	few	TRBJ1-1	CASSEWQGITEAFF	TGTGCCAGCAGTGAGTGGCAGGGAATCACTGAAGCTTTCTTT
TRBV2	TRBD1	-	TRBJ1-2	CASKGDSQNLYTF	TGTGCCAGCAAGGGGGACAGCCAGAATCTCTACACCTTC
TRBV18	TRBD1	-	TRBJ1-4	CASSPLTGGQLFF	TGTGCCAGCTCACCACTAACAGGGGGACAACTGTTTTTT
TRBV7-2	TRBD1	-	TRBJ1-6	CASSLEGAPDSPLHF	TGTGCCAGCAGCTTAGAGGGGGCGCCGGATTCACCCCTCCACTTT
TRBV19	TRBD1	-	TRBJ1-2	CASRRQGEDYGYTF	TGTGCCAGTAGGCGACAGGGAGAGGACTATGGCTACACCTTC